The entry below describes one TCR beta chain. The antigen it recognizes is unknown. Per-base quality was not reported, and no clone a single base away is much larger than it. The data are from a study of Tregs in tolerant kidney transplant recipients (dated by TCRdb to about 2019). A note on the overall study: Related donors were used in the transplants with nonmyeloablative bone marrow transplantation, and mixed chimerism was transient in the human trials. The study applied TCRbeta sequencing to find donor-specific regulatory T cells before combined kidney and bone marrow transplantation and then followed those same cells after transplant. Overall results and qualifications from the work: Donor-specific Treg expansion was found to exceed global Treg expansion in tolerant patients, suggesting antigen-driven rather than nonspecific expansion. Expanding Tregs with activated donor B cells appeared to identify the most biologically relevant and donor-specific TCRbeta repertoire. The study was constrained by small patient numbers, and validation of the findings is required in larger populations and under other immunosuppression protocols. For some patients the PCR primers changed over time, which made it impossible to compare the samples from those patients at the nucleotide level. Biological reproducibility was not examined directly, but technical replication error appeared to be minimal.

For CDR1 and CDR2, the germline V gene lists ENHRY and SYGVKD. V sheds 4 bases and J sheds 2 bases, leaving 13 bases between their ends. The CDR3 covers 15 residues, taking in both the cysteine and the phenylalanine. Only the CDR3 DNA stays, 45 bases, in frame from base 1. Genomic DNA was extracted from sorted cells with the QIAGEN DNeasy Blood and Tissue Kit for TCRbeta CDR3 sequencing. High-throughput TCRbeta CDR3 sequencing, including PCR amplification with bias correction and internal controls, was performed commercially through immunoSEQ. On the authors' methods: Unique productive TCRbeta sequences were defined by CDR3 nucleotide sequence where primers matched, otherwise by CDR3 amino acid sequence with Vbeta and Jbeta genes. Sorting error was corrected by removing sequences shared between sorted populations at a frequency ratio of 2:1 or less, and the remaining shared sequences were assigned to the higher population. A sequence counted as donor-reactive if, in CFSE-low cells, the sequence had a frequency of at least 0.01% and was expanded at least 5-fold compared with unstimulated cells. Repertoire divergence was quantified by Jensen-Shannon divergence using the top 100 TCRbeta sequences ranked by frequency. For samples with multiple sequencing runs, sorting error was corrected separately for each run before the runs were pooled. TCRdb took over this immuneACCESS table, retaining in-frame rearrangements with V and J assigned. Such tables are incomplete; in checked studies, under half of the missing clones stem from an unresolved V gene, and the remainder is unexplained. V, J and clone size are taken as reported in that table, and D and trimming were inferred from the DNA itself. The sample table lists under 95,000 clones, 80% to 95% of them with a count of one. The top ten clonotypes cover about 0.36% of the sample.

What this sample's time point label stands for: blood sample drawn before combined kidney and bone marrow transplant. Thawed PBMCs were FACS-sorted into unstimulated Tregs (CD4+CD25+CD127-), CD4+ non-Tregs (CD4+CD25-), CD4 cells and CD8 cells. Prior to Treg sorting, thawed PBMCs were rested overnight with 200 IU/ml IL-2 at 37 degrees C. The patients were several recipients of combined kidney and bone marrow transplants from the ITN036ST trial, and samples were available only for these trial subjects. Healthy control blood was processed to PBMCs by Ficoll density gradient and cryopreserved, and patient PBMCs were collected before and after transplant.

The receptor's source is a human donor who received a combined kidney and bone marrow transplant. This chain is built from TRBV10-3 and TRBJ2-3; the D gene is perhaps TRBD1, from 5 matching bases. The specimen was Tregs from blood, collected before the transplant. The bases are TGTGCCATCAGTGGAAGGGCAGGGCACACAGATACGCAGTATTTT. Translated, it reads CAISGRAGHTDTQYF.